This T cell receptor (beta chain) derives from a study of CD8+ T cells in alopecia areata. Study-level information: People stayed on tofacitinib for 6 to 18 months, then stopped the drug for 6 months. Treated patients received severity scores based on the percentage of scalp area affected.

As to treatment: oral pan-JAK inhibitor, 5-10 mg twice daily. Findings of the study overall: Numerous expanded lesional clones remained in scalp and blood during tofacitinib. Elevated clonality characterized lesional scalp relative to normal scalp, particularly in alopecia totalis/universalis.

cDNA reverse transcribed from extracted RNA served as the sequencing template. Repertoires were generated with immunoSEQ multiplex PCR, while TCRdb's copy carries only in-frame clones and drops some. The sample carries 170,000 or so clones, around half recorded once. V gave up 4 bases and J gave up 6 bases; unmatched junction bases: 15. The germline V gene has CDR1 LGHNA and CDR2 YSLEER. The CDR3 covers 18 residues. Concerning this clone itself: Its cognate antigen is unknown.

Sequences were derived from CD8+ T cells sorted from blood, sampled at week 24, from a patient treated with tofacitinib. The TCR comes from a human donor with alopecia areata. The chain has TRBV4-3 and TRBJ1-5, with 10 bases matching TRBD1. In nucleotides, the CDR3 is TGCGCCAGCAGCCTTACCCTGACAGGGGGCTTAGTCGGTCAGCCCCAGCATTTT. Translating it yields CASSLTLTGGLVGQPQHF.